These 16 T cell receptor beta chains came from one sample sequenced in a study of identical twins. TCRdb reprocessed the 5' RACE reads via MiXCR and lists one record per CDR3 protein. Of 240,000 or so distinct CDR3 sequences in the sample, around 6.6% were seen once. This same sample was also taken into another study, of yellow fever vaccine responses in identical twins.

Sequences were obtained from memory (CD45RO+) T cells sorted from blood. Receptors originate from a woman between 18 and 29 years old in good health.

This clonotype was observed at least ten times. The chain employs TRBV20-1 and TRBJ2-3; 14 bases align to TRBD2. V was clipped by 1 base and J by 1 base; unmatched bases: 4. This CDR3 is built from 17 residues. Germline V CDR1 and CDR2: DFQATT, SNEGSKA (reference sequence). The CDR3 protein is CSARGGLAGVGTDTQYF. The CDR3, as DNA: TGCAGTGCTAGAGGGGGACTAGCGGGAGTGGGCACAGATACGCAGTATTTT.

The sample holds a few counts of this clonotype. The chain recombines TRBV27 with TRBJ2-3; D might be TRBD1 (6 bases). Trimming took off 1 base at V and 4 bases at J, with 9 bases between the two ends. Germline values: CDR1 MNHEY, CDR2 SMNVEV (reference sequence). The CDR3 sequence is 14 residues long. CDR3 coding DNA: TGTGCCAGCAGTTTATACAGGGTGGCAGATACGCAGTATTTT. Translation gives CASSLYRVADTQYF.

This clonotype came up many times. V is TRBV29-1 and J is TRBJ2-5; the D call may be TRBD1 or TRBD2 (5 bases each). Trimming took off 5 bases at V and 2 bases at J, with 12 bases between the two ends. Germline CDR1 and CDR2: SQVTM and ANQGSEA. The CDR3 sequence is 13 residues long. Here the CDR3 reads CSVPRDGQETQYF. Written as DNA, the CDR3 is TGCAGCGTTCCCCGGGACGGTCAAGAGACCCAGTACTTC.

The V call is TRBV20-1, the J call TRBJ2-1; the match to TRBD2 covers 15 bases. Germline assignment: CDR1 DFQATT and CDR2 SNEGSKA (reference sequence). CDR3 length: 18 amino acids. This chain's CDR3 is CCARGLAGGPQSYNEQFF. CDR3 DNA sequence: TGCTGCGCTAGAGGACTAGCGGGAGGGCCTCAGTCCTACAATGAGCAGTTCTTC.

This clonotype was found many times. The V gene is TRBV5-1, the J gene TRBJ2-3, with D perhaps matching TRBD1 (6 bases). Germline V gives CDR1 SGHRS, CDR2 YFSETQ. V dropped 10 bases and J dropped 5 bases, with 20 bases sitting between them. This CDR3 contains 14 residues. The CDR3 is CASRQDNFLDTQYF. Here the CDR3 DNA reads TGCGCCTCCCGACAGGACAACTTCCTAGATACGCAGTATTTT. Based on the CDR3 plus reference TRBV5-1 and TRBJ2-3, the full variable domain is KAGVTQTPRYLIKTRGQQVTLSCSPISGHRSVSWYQQTPGQGLQFLFEYFSETQRNKGNFPGRFSGRQFSNSRSEMNVSTLELGDSALYLCASRQDNFLDTQYFGPGTRLTVL.

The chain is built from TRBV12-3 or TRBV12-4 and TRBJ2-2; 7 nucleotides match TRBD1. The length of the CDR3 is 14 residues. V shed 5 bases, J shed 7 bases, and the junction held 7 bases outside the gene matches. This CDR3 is CASSRTGSGGELFF. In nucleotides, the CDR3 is TGTGCCAGCAGTAGGACAGGTTCTGGCGGGGAGCTGTTTTTT.

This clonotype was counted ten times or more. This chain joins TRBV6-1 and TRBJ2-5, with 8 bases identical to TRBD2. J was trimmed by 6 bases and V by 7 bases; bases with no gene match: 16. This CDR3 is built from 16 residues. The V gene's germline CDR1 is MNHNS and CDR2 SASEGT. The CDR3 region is CASTRTRDGRAKTQYF. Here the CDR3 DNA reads TGTGCCAGCACCCGAACTCGAGACGGGAGGGCAAAGACCCAGTACTTC.

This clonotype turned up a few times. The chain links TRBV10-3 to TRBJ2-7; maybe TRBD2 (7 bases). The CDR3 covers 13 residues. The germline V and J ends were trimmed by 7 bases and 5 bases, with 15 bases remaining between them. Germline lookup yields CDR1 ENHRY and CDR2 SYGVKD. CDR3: CAIKREGGNEQYV. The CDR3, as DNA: TGTGCCATCAAGAGGGAGGGGGGTAACGAGCAGTACGTC.

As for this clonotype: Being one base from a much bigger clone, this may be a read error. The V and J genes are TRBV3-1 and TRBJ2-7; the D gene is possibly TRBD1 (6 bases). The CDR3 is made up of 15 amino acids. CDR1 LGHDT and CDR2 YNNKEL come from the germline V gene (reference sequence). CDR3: CACSPTDRPYTRQYF. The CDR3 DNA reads TGTGCCTGCAGCCCAACGGACAGACCCTATACGAGGCAGTACTTC.

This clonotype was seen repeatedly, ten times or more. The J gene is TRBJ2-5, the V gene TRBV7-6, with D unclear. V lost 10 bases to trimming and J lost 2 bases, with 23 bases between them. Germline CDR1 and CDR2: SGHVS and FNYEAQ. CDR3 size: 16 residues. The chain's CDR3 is CATTLGPASLQETQYF. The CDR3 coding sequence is TGTGCCACCACCCTCGGGCCCGCAAGCCTACAAGAGACCCAGTACTTC.

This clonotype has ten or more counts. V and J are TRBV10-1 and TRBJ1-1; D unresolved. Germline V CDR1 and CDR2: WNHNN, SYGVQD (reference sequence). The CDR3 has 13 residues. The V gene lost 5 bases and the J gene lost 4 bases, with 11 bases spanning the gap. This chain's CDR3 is CASSRGIGTEAFF. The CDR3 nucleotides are TGCGCCAGCAGTCGGGGAATCGGCACTGAAGCTTTCTTT.

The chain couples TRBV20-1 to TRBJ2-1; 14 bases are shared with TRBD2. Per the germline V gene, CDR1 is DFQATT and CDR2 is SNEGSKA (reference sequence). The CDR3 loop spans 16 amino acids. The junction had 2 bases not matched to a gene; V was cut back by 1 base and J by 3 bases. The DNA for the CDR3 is TGCAGTGCTAGAGGACTAGCGGGAGGGATCTACAATGAGCAGTTCTTC. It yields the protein CSARGLAGGIYNEQFF.

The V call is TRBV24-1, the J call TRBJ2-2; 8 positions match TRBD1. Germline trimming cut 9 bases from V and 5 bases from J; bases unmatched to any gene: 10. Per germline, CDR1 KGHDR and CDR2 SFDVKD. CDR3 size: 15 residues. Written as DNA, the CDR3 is TGTGCCACCGGGTCTCCAGGGGGCCGAACCGGGGAGCTGTTTTTT. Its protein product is CATGSPGGRTGELFF.

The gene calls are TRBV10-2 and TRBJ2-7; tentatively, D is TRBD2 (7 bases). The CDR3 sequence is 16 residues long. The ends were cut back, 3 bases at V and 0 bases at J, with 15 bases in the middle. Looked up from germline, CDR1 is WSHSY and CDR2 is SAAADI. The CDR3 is CASSDNRGGLSYEQYV. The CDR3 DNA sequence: TGCGCCAGCAGTGACAATCGCGGGGGCCTCTCCTACGAGCAGTACGTC.

The CDR3 sequence is CASSIQGAQTGELFF. For the CDR3, the DNA is TGTGCCAGTAGTATTCAGGGGGCTCAGACCGGGGAGCTGTTTTTT. The V gene is TRBV19, the J gene TRBJ2-2; 8 nucleotides line up with TRBD1. The trim removed 3 bases at V and 5 bases at J, leaving 5 bases unmatched. Germline assignment: CDR1 LNHDA and CDR2 SQIVND (reference sequence). The CDR3 is 15 amino acids.

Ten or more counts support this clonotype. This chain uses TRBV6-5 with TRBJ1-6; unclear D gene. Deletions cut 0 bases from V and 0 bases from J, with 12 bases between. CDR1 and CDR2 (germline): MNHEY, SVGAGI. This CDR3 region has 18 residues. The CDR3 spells CASSYSSYRYSYNSPLHF. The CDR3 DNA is TGTGCCAGCAGTTACTCCTCCTACAGATACTCCTATAATTCACCCCTCCACTTT.